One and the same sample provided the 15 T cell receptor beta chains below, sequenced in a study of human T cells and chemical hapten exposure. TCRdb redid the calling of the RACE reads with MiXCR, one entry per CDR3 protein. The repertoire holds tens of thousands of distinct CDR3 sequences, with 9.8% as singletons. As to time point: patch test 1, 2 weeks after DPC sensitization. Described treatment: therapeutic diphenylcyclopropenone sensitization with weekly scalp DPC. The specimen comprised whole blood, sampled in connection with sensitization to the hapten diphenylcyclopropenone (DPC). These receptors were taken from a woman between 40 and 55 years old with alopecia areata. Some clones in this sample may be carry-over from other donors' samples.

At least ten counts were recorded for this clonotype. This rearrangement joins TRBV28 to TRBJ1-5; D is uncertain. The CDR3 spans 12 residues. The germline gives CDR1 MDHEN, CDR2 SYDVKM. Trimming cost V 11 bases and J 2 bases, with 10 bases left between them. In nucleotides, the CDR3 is TGTGCCGGCCAGGAGCGCAATCAGCCCCAGCATTTT. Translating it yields CAGQERNQPQHF.

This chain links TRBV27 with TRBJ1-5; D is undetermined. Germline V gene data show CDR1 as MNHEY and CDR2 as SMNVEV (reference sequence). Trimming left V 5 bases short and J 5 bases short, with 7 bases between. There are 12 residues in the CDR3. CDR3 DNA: TGTGCCAGCAGTAATCGTGATCAGCCCCAGCATTTT. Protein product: CASSNRDQPQHF.

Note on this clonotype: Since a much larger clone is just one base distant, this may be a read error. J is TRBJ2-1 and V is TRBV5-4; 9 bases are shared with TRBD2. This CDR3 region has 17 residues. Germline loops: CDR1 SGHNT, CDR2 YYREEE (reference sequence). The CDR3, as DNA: TGTGCCAACAGCCCGGGAAGGAGGGCGGGGGGGCGTGATGAGCAGTTCTTC. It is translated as CANSPGRRAGGRDEQFF.

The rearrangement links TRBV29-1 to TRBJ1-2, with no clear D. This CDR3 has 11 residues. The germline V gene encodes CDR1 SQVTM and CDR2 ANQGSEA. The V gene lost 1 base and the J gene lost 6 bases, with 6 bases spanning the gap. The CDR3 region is CSVEVEDGYTF. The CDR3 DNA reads TGCAGCGTTGAAGTGGAGGATGGCTACACCTTC.

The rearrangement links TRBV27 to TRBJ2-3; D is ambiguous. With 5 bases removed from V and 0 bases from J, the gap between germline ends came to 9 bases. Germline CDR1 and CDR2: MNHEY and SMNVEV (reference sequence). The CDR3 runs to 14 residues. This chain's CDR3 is CASSLGVSTDTQYF. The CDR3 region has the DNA TGTGCCAGCAGTCTAGGTGTTAGCACAGATACGCAGTATTTT.

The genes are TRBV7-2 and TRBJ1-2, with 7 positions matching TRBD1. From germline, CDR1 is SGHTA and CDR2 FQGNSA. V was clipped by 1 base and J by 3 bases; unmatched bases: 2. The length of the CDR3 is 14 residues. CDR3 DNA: TGTGCCAGCAGCTTAGAGGGGGCGGACTATGGCTACACCTTC. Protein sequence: CASSLEGADYGYTF.

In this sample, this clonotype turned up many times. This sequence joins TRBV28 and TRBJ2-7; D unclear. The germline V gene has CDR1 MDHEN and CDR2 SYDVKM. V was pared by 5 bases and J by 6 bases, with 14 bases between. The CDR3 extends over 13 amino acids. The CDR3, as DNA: TGTGCCAGCAGTCCCCCCGGATTGGGCGAGCAGTACTTC. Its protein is CASSPPGLGEQYF.

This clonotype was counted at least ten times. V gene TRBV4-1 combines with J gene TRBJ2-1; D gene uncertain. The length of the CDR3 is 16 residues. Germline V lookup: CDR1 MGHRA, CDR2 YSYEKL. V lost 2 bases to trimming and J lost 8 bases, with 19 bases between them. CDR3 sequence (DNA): TGCGCCAGCAGCCAACCGGTCCCACGGCCCGGCTATGAGCAGTTCTTC. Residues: CASSQPVPRPGYEQFF.

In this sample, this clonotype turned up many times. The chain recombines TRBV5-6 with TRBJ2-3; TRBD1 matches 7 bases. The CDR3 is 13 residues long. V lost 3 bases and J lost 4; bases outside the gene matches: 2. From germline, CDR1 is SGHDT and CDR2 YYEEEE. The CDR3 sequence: CASSSDRADTQYF. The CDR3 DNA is TGTGCCAGCAGCTCCGACAGGGCAGATACGCAGTATTTT.

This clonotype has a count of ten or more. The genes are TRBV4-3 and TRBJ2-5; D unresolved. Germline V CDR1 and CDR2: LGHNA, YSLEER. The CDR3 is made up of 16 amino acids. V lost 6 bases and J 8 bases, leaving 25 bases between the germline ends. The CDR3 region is CASRHAPLLGWLTQYF. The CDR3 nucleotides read TGCGCCAGCAGACACGCCCCTCTATTAGGCTGGCTAACCCAGTACTTC.

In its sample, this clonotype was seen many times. The DNA for the CDR3 is TGTGCCAGCAGCTCCCAACCGACAGGGGCTGCCGGACAGCCCCAGCATTTT. Translated, it gives CASSSQPTGAAGQPQHF. The chain joins TRBV7-8 to TRBJ1-5, with 8 positions matching TRBD1. The germline V gene encodes CDR1 SGHVS and CDR2 FQNEAQ. V trimming: 4 bases; J trimming: 7 bases; junction bases outside the gene matches: 15. The CDR3 runs 17 residues.

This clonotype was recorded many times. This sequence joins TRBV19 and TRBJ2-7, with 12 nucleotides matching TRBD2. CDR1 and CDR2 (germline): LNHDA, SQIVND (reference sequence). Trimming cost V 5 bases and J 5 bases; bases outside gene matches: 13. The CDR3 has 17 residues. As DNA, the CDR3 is TGTGCCAGTAGTCCGGGACTAGCGGGCGACGACACCCACGAGCAGTACTTC. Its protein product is CASSPGLAGDDTHEQYF.

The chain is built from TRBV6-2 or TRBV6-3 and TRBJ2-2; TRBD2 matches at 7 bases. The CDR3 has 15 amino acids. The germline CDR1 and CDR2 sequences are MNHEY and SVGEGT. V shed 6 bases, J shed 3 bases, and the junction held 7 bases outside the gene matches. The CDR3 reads CASRRYAGDTGELFF. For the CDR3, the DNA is TGTGCCAGCAGGCGTTATGCGGGGGACACCGGGGAGCTGTTTTTT.

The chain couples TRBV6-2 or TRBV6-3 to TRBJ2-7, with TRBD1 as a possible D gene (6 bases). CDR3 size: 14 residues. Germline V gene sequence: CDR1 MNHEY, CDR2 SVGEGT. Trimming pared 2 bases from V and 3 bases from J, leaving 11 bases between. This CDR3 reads CASSYRVGGYEQYF. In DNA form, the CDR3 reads TGTGCCAGCAGTTACCGGGTAGGGGGCTACGAGCAGTACTTC.

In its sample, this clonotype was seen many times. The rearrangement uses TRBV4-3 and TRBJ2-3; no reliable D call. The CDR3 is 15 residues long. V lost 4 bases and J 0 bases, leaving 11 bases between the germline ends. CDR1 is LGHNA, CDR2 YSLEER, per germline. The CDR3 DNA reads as TGCGCCAGCAGCCCTTCTCCAACTAGCACAGATACGCAGTATTTT. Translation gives CASSPSPTSTDTQYF.